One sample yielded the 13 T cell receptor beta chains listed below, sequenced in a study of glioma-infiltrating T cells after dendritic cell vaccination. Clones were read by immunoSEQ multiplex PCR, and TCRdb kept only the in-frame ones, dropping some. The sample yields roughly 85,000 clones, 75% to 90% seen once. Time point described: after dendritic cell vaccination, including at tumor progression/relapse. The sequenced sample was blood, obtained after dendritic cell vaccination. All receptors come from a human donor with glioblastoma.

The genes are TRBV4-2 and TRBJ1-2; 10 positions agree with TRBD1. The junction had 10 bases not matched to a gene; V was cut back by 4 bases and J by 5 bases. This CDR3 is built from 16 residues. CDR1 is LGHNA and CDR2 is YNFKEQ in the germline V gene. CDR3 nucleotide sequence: TGTGCCAGCAGCCCAATCGGGACAGGGGTGAGGTATGGCTACACCTTC. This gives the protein CASSPIGTGVRYGYTF.

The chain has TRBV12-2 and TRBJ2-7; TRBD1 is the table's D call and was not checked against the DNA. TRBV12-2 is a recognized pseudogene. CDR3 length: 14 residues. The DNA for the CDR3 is TGTGCAAGTCGCTTGTCAGTGTTTCTCTACGAGCAGTACTTC. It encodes CASRLSVFLYEQYF.

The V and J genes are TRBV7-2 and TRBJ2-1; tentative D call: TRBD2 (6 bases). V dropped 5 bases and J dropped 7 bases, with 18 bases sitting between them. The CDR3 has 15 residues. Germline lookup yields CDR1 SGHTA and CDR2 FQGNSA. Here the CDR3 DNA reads TGTGCCAGCAGCGCGTGGGGGAGGACAATGAATGAGCAGTTCTTC. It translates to CASSAWGRTMNEQFF.

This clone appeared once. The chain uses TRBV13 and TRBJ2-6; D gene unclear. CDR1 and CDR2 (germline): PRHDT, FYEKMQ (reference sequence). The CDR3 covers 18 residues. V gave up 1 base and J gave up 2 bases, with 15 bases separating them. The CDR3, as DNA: TGTGCCAGCAGCTTAGCGCCGAAAAGACACGCTGGGGCCAACGTCCTGACTTTC. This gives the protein CASSLAPKRHAGANVLTF.

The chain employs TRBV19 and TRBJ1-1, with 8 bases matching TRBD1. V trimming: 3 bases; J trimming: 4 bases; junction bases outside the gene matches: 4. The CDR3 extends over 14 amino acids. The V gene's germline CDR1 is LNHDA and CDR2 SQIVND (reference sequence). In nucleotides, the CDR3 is TGTGCCAGTAGTATCAGGGGGCAGGGCACTGAAGCTTTCTTT. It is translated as CASSIRGQGTEAFF.

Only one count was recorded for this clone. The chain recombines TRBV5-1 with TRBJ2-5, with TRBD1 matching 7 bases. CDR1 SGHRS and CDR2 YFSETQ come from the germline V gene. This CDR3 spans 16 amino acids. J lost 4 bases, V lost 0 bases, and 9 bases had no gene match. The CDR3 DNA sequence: TGCGCCAGCAGCTTGGATCCGGGACAGCCGATAGAGACCCAGTACTTC. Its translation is CASSLDPGQPIETQYF.

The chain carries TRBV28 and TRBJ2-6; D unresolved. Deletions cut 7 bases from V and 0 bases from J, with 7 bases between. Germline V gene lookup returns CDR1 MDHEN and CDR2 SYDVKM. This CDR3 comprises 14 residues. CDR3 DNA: TGTGCCAGCACCCCCCTCTCTGGGGCCAACGTCCTGACTTTC. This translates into CASTPLSGANVLTF. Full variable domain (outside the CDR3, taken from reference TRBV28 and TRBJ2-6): DVKVTQSSRYLVKRTGEKVFLECVQDMDHENMFWYRQDPGLGLRLIYFSYDVKMKEKGDIPEGYSVSREKKERFSLILESASTNQTSMYLCASTPLSGANVLTFGAGSRLTVL.

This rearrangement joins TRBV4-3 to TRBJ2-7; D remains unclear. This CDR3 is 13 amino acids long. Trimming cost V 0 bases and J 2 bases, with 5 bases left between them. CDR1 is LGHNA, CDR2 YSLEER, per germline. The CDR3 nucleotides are TGCGCCAGCAGCCAAGAGCGCACCTACGAGCAGTACTTC. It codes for CASSQERTYEQYF.

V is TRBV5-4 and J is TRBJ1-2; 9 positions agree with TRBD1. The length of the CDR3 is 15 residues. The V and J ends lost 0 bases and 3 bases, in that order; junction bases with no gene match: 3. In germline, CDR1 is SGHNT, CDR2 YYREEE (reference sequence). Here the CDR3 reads CASSLAGQGHYGYTF. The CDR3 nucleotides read TGTGCCAGCAGCTTGGCGGGACAGGGCCACTATGGCTACACCTTC.

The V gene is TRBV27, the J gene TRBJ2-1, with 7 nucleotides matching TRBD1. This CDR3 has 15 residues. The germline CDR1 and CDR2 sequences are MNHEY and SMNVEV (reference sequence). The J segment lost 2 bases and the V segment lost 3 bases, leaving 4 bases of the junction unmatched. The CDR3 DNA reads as TGTGCCAGCAGTTTCTGGCAGGGGGCCTACAATGAGCAGTTCTTC. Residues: CASSFWQGAYNEQFF.

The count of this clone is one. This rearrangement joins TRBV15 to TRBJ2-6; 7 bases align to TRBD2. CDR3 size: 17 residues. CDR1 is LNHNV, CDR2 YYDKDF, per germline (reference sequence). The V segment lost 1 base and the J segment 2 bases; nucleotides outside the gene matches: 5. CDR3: CATSRGSSGTGANVLTF. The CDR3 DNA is TGTGCCACCAGCAGAGGCTCGAGCGGGACTGGGGCCAACGTCCTGACTTTC.

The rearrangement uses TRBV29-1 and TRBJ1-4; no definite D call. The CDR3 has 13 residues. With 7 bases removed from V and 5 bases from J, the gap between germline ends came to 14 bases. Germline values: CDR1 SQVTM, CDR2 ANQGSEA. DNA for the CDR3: TGCAGCGCTACTCAACGTCCGAATGAAAAACTGTTTTTT. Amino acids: CSATQRPNEKLFF.

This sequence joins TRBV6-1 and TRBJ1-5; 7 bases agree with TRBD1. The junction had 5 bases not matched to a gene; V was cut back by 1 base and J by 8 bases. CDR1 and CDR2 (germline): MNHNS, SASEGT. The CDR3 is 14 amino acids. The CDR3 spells CASSEGQGFEPQHF. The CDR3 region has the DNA TGTGCCAGCAGTGAAGGACAGGGTTTTGAGCCCCAGCATTTT.